Here is one T cell receptor beta chain with its context. In the original processing: The assay estimated nucleated cells by amplifying reference gene primers. Clones were read by immunoSEQ multiplex PCR, and TCRdb kept only the in-frame ones, dropping some. V, J and clone size were drawn from that table, and D and trimming were deduced from the DNA. The sample lists roughly 99,000 clones, 70% to 90% occurring once. Germline CDR1 is KGHSH and CDR2 is LQKENI. The CDR3 totals 15 residues. V shed 3 bases, J shed 6 bases, and the junction held 10 bases outside the gene matches. The data were taken from a study of blood T cell repertoires in COVID-19. For the study at large: Some COVID-19 samples were acute and others convalescent; all came from the United States, Italy and Spain. The analysed material was cDNA or gDNA that came from T cells, B-cell-depleted T cells, or PBMCs.

The V call is TRBV18, the J call TRBJ1-1, with TRBD1 matching over 7 bases. Sequencing used peripheral blood. This sequence originates from a man aged 40-55 years with active or convalescent COVID-19. The CDR3 loop is CASSPLLRGQAEAFF. Written as DNA, the CDR3 is TGTGCCAGCTCACCCTTATTGAGGGGGCAGGCTGAAGCTTTCTTT.